The TCR beta chain under discussion was sequenced for a study of T-cell memory formation after mild COVID-19. General study findings and limits: Largely, contracting CD4+ clones fell within CM and EM, and contracting CD8+ clones within EMRA.

To note about this clonotype: The antigen remains unidentified.

CDR3 size: 16 residues. V lost 0 bases and J lost 3, with 15 bases in between. CDR1 and CDR2 (germline): SGHRS, YFSETQ. 5'RACE with constant-segment primers yielded barcoded, UMI-tagged TCR alpha and TCR beta cDNA libraries. Each CDR3 protein gets one entry after TCRdb re-called the 5' RACE reads with MiXCR. The sample lists 280,000 or so distinct CDR3 sequences, about a sixth occurring once. Sample: PBMCs or a T cell subset sorted from them (not recorded which). The TCR comes from a man aged 18 to 29 who had mild COVID-19 (a few samples of this study predate the infection). Cell type and time point are not known. The rearrangement links TRBV5-1 to TRBJ1-2; D is perhaps TRBD1 (6 bases). The CDR3 spells CASSLAVAGVDYGYTF. CDR3 nucleotides: TGCGCCAGCAGCTTGGCCGTTGCAGGGGTAGACTATGGCTACACCTTC.